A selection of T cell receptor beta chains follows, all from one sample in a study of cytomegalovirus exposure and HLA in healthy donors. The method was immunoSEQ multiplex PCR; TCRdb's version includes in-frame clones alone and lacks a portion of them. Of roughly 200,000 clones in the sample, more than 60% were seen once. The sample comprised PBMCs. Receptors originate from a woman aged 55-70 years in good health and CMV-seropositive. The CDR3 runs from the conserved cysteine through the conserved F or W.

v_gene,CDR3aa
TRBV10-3,CAIRAGRENTDTQYF
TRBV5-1,CASGKSGTGNEKLFF
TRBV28,CASSLYFQGTRSTDTQYF
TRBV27,CASSPNRVPDTEAFF
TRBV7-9,CASSLLRAGGGETQYF
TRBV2,CASRPGQSWAEQFF
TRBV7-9,CASSFVNEQYF
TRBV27,CASSREGPNNEQFF
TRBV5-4,CASSRGATGSTDTQYF
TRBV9,CASSARQGLDYEQYF
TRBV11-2,CASSSDGQRREQYF
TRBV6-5,CASNLGGQGGTEAFF
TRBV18,CASSLASTDTQYF
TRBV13,CASSLAGGPFGTDTQYF
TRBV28,CASRRHRGTYEQYF
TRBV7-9,CASTKRRADSPLHF
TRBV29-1,CSVRDSGSTYEQYF
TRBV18,CASSPLDKSYGQYF
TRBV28,CASSLRGGGNQPQHF
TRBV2,CASSVGAPYEQYF
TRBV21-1,CASTFPRTEAQRRNTIYF
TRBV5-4,CASSLGLAIADTQYF
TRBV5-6,CASSFLGDSRYGYTF
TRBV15,CATSRDHLGTRNTEAFF